This T cell receptor beta chain was captured by sequencing in a study of spatial heterogeneity in lung cancer (dated by TCRdb to the late 2010s). Background for the entire study: Beta-chain transcripts were consistently detected in greater numbers than alpha-chain transcripts, which likely reflects a higher abundance of beta-chain transcripts. In tumor regions, TCR transcript counts showed a strong correlation with a T cell transcriptional module score from matched bulk RNA-seq. In the raw uncorrected reads, each unique combination of TCR and UMI appeared more than ten times on average. In non-small cell lung cancer, the study quantitatively compared TCR alpha and beta repertoires across several tumor regions, matched nontumor lung, and blood. Nonsynonymous mutation counts, determined by whole-exome sequencing of tumor tissue, were related to features of the TCR repertoire. Both alpha and beta chains were TCR-sequenced in samples taken at surgery, namely 220 tumor regions, around 64 matched nontumor lung samples and just over 55 PBMC samples. General findings and caveats noted by the study authors: A correlation was observed between the number of expanded intratumoral alpha and beta TCRs and the tumor nonsynonymous mutation count. Confirming at a functional level the hypothesis that regional TCRs recognize regional mutations was considered to require additional single-cell paired TCR alpha and beta sequencing. Counts of ubiquitous and regional expanded TCRs correlated with counts of ubiquitous and regional nonsynonymous mutations, respectively. TCR-seq coverage of tumor T cells was estimated at only 7% to 8.5% for alpha chains and 13% for beta chains.

The library was prepared using 5' RACE. Sequencing was carried out with a NextSeq 500. In the TCR library protocol, a unique molecular identifier was attached to each TCR cDNA molecule so that PCR and sequencing errors could be corrected. The study's own analysis went as follows. TCR identification, UMI-based error correction and CDR3 extraction were all carried out with Decombinator tools. Expanded TCRs were defined as those above a frequency of 2 per 1,000, corresponding to the top 1% of the tumor frequency distribution. Expanded tumor TCRs were classed as regional if statistically deemed absent (corrected P<0.05) from at least one tumor region, otherwise ubiquitous. Rényi diversity was computed with the R vegan package after subsampling each repertoire 100 times to 5,000 TCRs. To build CDR3 similarity networks, amino acid triplet string-kernel similarity was used, and CDR3s were connected when their pairwise similarity was above 0.82. The public reads were quality trimmed at Q25 with fastp and then assembled into clones with MiXCR by TCRdb, keeping productive beta chains. CDR3 protein sequences are deduplicated, and each keeps its most common genes and DNA. The V and J calls were determined by TCRdb, not by the authors. This sample has 100,000 to 110,000 distinct CDR3 sequences in its table, and nearly 4.5% of those were observed once. The top ten hold roughly 20% of the sample.

Including the terminal cysteine and phenylalanine, the CDR3 comprises 15 residues. The only DNA kept is the CDR3, 45 bases in frame from the first base. CDR1 and CDR2, looked up from the germline V gene, are ENHRY and SYGVKD. Trimming at the junction amounts to 4 bases on V and 1 base on J, and the germline ends lie 12 bases apart. This clonotype was recorded at least ten times. Its antigen is still unknown. Base qualities are not at hand, and no much larger clone is one base apart. This specimen's time point label, interpreted: sample taken at primary tumor resection. Donors were some 70 patients with early-stage, untreated non-small cell lung cancer from the lung TRACERx cohort. Without any cell sorting, TCR sequencing was performed on whole RNA extracted either from tumor and nontumor lung tissue or from cryopreserved PBMC samples. Only patients for whom sufficient RNA was available from at least two tumor regions were selected for TCR sequencing. Tumor and adjacent nontumor lung specimens were reviewed by a lung pathologist before selection.

The rearranged segments are TRBV10-3 and TRBJ2-3; the D gene assignment is perhaps TRBD1 or TRBD2, with each matching 8 bases. Here the sequenced sample was lung tumor tissue, taken at surgery. This TCR derives from a male donor with early-stage non-small cell lung cancer. The CDR3 region: CAISVAGQGTDTQYF. The DNA reads TGTGCCATCAGTGTAGCGGGACAGGGCACAGATACGCAGTATTTT.